This T cell receptor (beta chain) was recovered during a study of shared clonotypes between healthy human individuals. There are 15 residues in the CDR3. The ends were cut back, 4 bases at V and 6 bases at J, with 21 bases in the middle. Per the germline V gene, CDR1 is GTSNPN and CDR2 is SVGIG (reference sequence). Unsorted material relied on about 90 million PBMCs as the source of genomic DNA. The sequencing of unsorted PBMC DNA took place on ten immunoSEQ deep assay plates. In the original workflow: Without quality scores, immunoSEQ junctional reads could not be filtered like full-length reads. Assay used: immunoSEQ multiplex PCR; TCRdb lists only in-frame clones, some missing. V, J and clone size were drawn from that table, and D and trimming were deduced from the DNA. The sample has approximately 470,000 clones; more than 65% are singletons.

This receptor was taken from a middle-aged woman in good health. Some clones in this sample may be carry-over from other donors' samples. The gene calls are TRBV30 and TRBJ1-1; maybe TRBD1 (5 bases). Sample: PBMCs. CDR3 in DNA: TGTGCCTGGAAGGGGTTGTCGAGGGTCGGCGCTGAAGCTTTCTTT. Protein: CAWKGLSRVGAEAFF.